This T cell receptor beta chain was captured in a study of T cells in Graves' hyperthyroidism and ophthalmopathy. Study-wide points: Classification by a 13 V-J model distinguished ophthalmopathy from stable hyperthyroidism. With a median lead of around 6.7 months before onset, the model predicted ophthalmopathy.

About this clonotype: Its antigen is unknown.

TCR beta CDR3 regions were amplified from RNA. Researchers ran a first-round RT-PCR on the TCR CDR3 using the HTBI primer set. Using its own MiXCR run on the multiplex PCR reads, TCRdb lists one record per CDR3 protein. The top ten clones hold under 10% of a sample with roughly 740,000 distinct CDR3 sequences, around 17% of them seen once. The CDR3 length is 17 residues. V gave up 0 bases and J gave up 5 bases; unmatched junction bases: 6. Germline CDR1 and CDR2: SGHRS and YFSETQ. Specimen: blood. The receptor was isolated from a man between 18 and 35 years old with Graves' hyperthyroidism. This chain uses TRBV5-1 with TRBJ2-1; 12 positions agree with TRBD1. The CDR3 nucleotides read TGCGCCAGCAGCTTGGTGTCGGGGGACAGGGGGCACAATGAGCAGTTCTTC. Its protein is CASSLVSGDRGHNEQFF.